Here is one T cell receptor (beta chain) with its context. The data originate from a study of spatial heterogeneity in lung cancer. TCRdb analysed the 5' RACE reads with MiXCR anew, one entry per CDR3 protein. Of approximately 81,000 distinct CDR3 sequences detected, about 12% appear once; the ten largest clones hold 4.6%. V lost 8 bases to trimming and J lost 5 bases, with 19 bases between them. CDR3 length: 13 amino acids. Germline V gives CDR1 SQVTM, CDR2 ANQGSEA. Described time point: sample taken at primary tumor resection. Whole RNA was taken from tumor, nontumor lung or frozen PBMC; it was then sequenced unsorted. A total of approximately 75 untreated early-stage non-small cell lung cancer patients served as donors.

The rearrangement links TRBV29-1 to TRBJ2-7, with D perhaps TRBD1 (6 bases). The TCR originated in a male donor with early-stage non-small cell lung cancer. The material was PBMCs, obtained at surgery. The CDR3 sequence: CSTLGGRDDEQYF. The CDR3 DNA reads TGCAGCACCCTAGGGGGACGAGACGACGAGCAGTACTTC.